A selection of T cell receptor beta chains follows, all from one sample in a study of CD8+ T cells in alopecia areata. The data were produced by immunoSEQ multiplex PCR, yet TCRdb's version contains in-frame clones alone and is incomplete. The table lists 140,000 to 150,000 clones, 40% to 65% of them singletons. This specimen was CD4+ T cells sorted from blood, taken at week 0. These TCRs come from a human donor with alopecia areata. CDR3s include the opening cysteine and the closing phenylalanine or tryptophan. D genes are given only for firm matches. Expanded clones are given a class, and other clones once, few, many or no size at all.

abundance	d_gene	v_gene	j_gene	CDR3aa	CDR3nt
-	TRBD2	TRBV27	TRBJ2-1	CASSVRLAGVSWNEQFF	TGTGCCAGCAGTGTCAGACTAGCGGGAGTATCTTGGAATGAGCAGTTCTTC
-	TRBD1	TRBV30	TRBJ2-7	CAWSVAGGTRIGEQYF	TGTGCCTGGAGTGTTGCAGGGGGAACTCGGATCGGCGAGCAGTACTTC
-	-	TRBV29-1	TRBJ2-7	CSVDAAGAGEQYF	TGCAGCGTTGATGCGGCGGGGGCGGGCGAGCAGTACTTC
-	-	TRBV25-1	TRBJ2-7	CASSESSALTRSYEQYF	TGTGCCAGCAGTGAATCGAGTGCACTGACCCGCTCCTACGAGCAGTACTTC
-	-	TRBV25-1	TRBJ2-5	CASSAGMQTQYF	TGTGCCAGCAGCGCAGGCATGCAGACCCAGTACTTC
-	TRBD2	TRBV9	TRBJ2-3	CASSVAGGSADTQYF	TGTGCCAGCAGCGTAGCGGGAGGGTCGGCAGATACGCAGTATTTT
-	-	TRBV11-2	TRBJ2-3	CASRISGDTQYF	TGTGCCAGCAGAATTAGCGGAGATACGCAGTATTTT
-	TRBD2	TRBV7-2	TRBJ2-3	CASRLTSGESTDTQYF	TGTGCCAGCAGACTAACTAGCGGGGAAAGCACAGATACGCAGTATTTT
-	-	TRBV29-1	TRBJ2-5	CSVGETQYF	TGCAGCGTTGGAGAGACCCAGTACTTC
-	TRBD1	TRBV30	TRBJ2-5	CAWKPGQGAFETQYF	TGTGCCTGGAAACCGGGACAGGGGGCTTTTGAGACCCAGTACTTC
-	-	TRBV6-5	TRBJ1-1	CASSRGDTEAFF	TGTGCCAGCAGTCGAGGGGACACTGAAGCTTTCTTT
few	-	TRBV6-5	TRBJ1-1	CAISGVAGTLAFF	TGTGCCATCAGTGGAGTGGCAGGGACGTTGGCTTTCTTT
few	-	TRBV30	TRBJ2-7	CAWSPVADEQYF	TGTGCCTGGAGCCCCGTAGCGGACGAGCAGTACTTC
-	-	TRBV4-2	TRBJ2-7	CASSQDGSLGLQKEQYF	TGTGCCAGCAGCCAAGATGGTTCTTTGGGACTCCAAAAGGAGCAGTACTTC
-	-	TRBV2	TRBJ2-3	CATSWSTDTQYF	TGTGCCACCTCGTGGAGCACAGATACGCAGTATTTT
-	-	TRBV7-8	TRBJ2-7	CASSILTAAIEQYF	TGTGCCAGCAGCATATTGACCGCCGCTATCGAGCAGTACTTC
-	TRBD1	TRBV7-9	TRBJ2-5	CASSFARTGNQETQYF	TGTGCCAGCAGCTTCGCAAGGACAGGGAACCAAGAGACCCAGTACTTC
-	-	TRBV6-1	TRBJ1-1	CASSEGKGLGPDTEAFF	TGTGCCAGCAGTGAAGGAAAGGGGCTGGGGCCGGACACTGAAGCTTTCTTT
-	-	TRBV11-2	TRBJ2-5	CASSLDGRGGETQYF	TGTGCCAGCAGCTTAGACGGCAGGGGTGGAGAGACCCAGTACTTC
few	-	TRBV29-1	TRBJ2-6	CSARHGANVLTF	TGCAGCGCCAGACATGGGGCCAACGTCCTGACTTTC
-	-	TRBV28	TRBJ1-4	CASSLLLGASEKLFF	TGTGCCAGCAGTTTACTTTTGGGGGCGAGTGAAAAACTGTTTTTT
few	-	TRBV30	TRBJ1-1	CAWSGPGHLNTEAFF	TGTGCCTGGAGTGGACCGGGACACCTGAACACTGAAGCTTTCTTT
-	TRBD1	TRBV30	TRBJ1-5	CAWSRDREEPQHF	TGTGCCTGGAGTCGGGACAGGGAGGAGCCCCAGCATTTT
-	-	TRBV2	TRBJ1-1	CASSDPRGAIPAFF	TGTGCCAGCAGTGATCCTCGGGGGGCTATCCCAGCTTTCTTT
-	TRBD1	TRBV5-6	TRBJ2-3	CASSLVVGTGRRDTQYF	TGTGCCAGCAGCTTGGTCGTCGGGACAGGGAGGCGAGATACGCAGTATTTT
few	TRBD1	TRBV30	TRBJ1-3	CAWSPGTAGNTIYF	TGTGCCTGGAGCCCCGGGACAGCGGGAAACACCATATATTTT
few	-	TRBV6-5	TRBJ2-1	CASSEGGSYNEQFF	TGTGCCAGCTCAGAGGGGGGCTCCTACAATGAGCAGTTCTTC
-	-	TRBV14	TRBJ2-5	CASSRVGETQYF	TGTGCCAGCAGCAGGGTAGGAGAGACCCAGTACTTC
-	-	TRBV28	TRBJ2-7	CASSLIRVNSVPYEQYF	TGTGCCAGCAGTTTAATCAGGGTTAACAGTGTTCCCTACGAGCAGTACTTC
-	TRBD1	TRBV27	TRBJ1-1	CASSLLGQLNTEAFF	TGTGCCAGCAGTTTATTGGGACAGTTGAACACTGAAGCTTTCTTT
-	-	TRBV6-5	TRBJ2-7	CASSYSLGGSYEQYF	TGTGCCAGCAGTTACTCCCTCGGGGGCTCCTACGAGCAGTACTTC
few	-	TRBV18	TRBJ2-5	CASSPDSPTTQYF	TGTGCCAGCTCACCCGACTCCCCAACGACCCAGTACTTC
many	-	TRBV5-1	TRBJ2-6	CASSSLTSSGANVLTF	TGCGCCAGCAGCTCCCTAACTTCCTCTGGGGCCAACGTCCTGACTTTC
-	-	TRBV11-2	TRBJ2-7	CASSLYEQYF	TGTGCCAGCAGTCTCTACGAGCAGTACTTC
few	-	TRBV27	TRBJ1-2	CASSPVGYNYGYTF	TGTGCCAGCAGTCCTGTGGGTTATAACTATGGCTACACCTTC
-	-	TRBV30	TRBJ2-2	CAWSVWDTGELFF	TGTGCCTGGAGTGTATGGGATACCGGGGAGCTGTTTTTT
few	TRBD1	TRBV19	TRBJ2-1	CASSMFGTGSHEQFF	TGTGCCAGTAGTATGTTCGGGACAGGGAGTCATGAGCAGTTCTTC
-	TRBD1	TRBV10-3	TRBJ2-7	CASTPRDRGLIEQYF	TGTGCCAGCACTCCCAGGGACAGGGGATTGATTGAGCAGTACTTC
-	-	TRBV14	TRBJ1-1	CASSQEVRTEAFF	TGTGCCAGCAGCCAAGAAGTGCGGACTGAAGCTTTCTTT
-	-	TRBV29-1	TRBJ1-2	CSAGRGNYGYTF	TGCAGCGCCGGTCGGGGTAACTATGGCTACACCTTC
-	TRBD1	TRBV9	TRBJ2-7	CASTPTGTGFYEQYF	TGTGCCAGCACGCCGACCGGGACAGGGTTCTACGAGCAGTACTTC
-	TRBD1	TRBV20-1	TRBJ1-2	CSEETGDGYTF	TGCAGTGAAGAGACAGGGGATGGCTACACCTTC
few	TRBD2	TRBV29-1	TRBJ2-4	CSVASGRAGGKNIQYF	TGCAGCGTTGCCAGCGGGAGGGCCGGGGGCAAAAACATTCAGTACTTC
once	-	TRBV28	TRBJ1-2	CASSPSGGYGYTF	TGTGCCAGCAGCCCCTCGGGTGGGTATGGCTACACCTTC
few	-	TRBV11-2	TRBJ2-3	CASSRIGGPHEYF	TGTGCCAGCAGCCGCATTGGGGGACCCCATGAGTATTTT
-	-	TRBV18	TRBJ1-2	CASSPLKDNYGYTF	TGTGCCAGCTCACCACTCAAAGATAACTATGGCTACACCTTC
few	TRBD2	TRBV27	TRBJ2-1	CASSTRPGTSGSSYNEQFF	TGTGCCAGCAGTACAAGACCCGGGACTAGCGGTTCCTCCTACAATGAGCAGTTCTTC
-	-	TRBV5-4	TRBJ2-3	CASSLMALGGTDTQYF	TGTGCCAGCAGCTTGATGGCATTGGGTGGCACAGATACGCAGTATTTT
-	-	TRBV29-1	TRBJ2-2	CSVVKDTGELFF	TGCAGCGTTGTAAAGGACACCGGGGAGCTGTTTTTT
-	-	TRBV18	TRBJ1-5	CASSPGLGPNQPQHF	TGTGCCAGCTCACCGGGTCTGGGGCCCAATCAGCCCCAGCATTTT
-	-	TRBV7-8	TRBJ2-3	CASSFPREGLLTDTQYF	TGTGCCAGCAGCTTCCCTAGAGAGGGCCTCCTCACAGATACGCAGTATTTT
-	-	TRBV7-9	TRBJ2-7	CASSFRGSSYEQYF	TGTGCCAGCAGCTTTCGAGGGAGCTCCTACGAGCAGTACTTC
-	TRBD1	TRBV4-3	TRBJ1-1	CASSQGQPGTEAFF	TGCGCCAGCAGCCAGGGACAGCCGGGCACTGAAGCTTTCTTT
-	TRBD1	TRBV7-9	TRBJ1-1	CASSWIQGAQSVAFF	TGTGCCAGCAGCTGGATACAGGGGGCGCAGAGCGTAGCTTTCTTT
once	-	TRBV6-1	TRBJ1-2	CASSEANTYGYTF	TGTGCCAGCAGTGAGGCCAACACCTATGGCTACACCTTC
-	-	TRBV28	TRBJ2-5	CASIQGTGRKTQYF	TGTGCCAGCATCCAGGGGACTGGTCGAAAGACCCAGTACTTC
-	-	TRBV7-2	TRBJ1-4	CASSNGGTTNEKLFF	TGTGCCAGTAGCAACGGAGGGACAACTAATGAAAAACTGTTTTTT
-	-	TRBV29-1	TRBJ2-5	CSVEAGSGETQYF	TGCAGCGTTGAAGCGGGGTCCGGAGAGACCCAGTACTTC